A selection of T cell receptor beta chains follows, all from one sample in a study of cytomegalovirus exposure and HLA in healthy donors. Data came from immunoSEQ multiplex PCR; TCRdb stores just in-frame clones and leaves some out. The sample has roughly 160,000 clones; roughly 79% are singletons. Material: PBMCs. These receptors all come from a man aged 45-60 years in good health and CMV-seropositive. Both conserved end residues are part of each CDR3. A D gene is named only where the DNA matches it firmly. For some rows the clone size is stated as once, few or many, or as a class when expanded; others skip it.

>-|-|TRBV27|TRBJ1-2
CASSLGQPNYGYTF
TGTGCCAGCAGTTTGGGACAACCTAACTATGGCTACACCTTC
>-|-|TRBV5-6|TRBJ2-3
CASSRGGASADTQYF
TGTGCCAGCAGCCGAGGGGGGGCGAGTGCAGATACGCAGTATTTT
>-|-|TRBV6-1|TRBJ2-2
CASSPPRPNTGELFF
TGTGCCAGCAGCCCCCCGAGGCCGAACACCGGGGAGCTGTTTTTT
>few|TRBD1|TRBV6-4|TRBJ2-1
CASSDSGQGAYNEQFF
TGTGCCAGCAGTGACTCGGGGCAGGGGGCCTACAATGAGCAGTTCTTC
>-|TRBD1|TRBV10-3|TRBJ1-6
CAISGTGGNNSPLHF
TGTGCCATCAGTGGGACAGGGGGGAATAATTCACCCCTCCACTTT
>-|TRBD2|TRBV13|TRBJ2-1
CASSPGLAGGGEQFF
TGTGCCAGCAGCCCAGGACTAGCGGGGGGGGGTGAGCAGTTCTTC
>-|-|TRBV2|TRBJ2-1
CASTHDQGSSYNEQFF
TGTGCCAGCACGCACGACCAGGGTAGCTCCTACAATGAGCAGTTCTTC
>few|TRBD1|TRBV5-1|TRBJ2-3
CASSPGTGWSDTQYF
TGCGCCAGCAGCCCTGGGACAGGGTGGTCGGATACGCAGTATTTT
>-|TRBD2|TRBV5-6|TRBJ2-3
CASSQLAGGSAQYF
TGTGCCAGCAGTCAGCTAGCGGGGGGGTCCGCGCAGTATTTT
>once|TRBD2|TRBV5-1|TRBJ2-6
CASSPTLGRGGDSGANVLTF
TGCGCCAGCAGCCCTACCCTAGGCCGGGGGGGCGACTCTGGGGCCAACGTCCTGACTTTC